The entry below gives a single T cell receptor (beta chain) sequence along with its context. Per germline, CDR1 MNHEY and CDR2 SVGAGI. This CDR3 comprises 14 residues. Trimming took 3 bases from V and 2 from J, leaving 10 bases between them. The record originates from a study of blood T cell repertoires in COVID-19. Study information: Some COVID-19 samples were acute and others convalescent; all came from the United States, Italy and Spain.

Some clones are missing from TCRdb's copy, which holds only in-frame ones; the method was immunoSEQ multiplex PCR. The profile covers around 120,000 clones, with about four fifths appearing a single time and roughly 10% taken by the ten largest. The V and J genes are TRBV6-5 and TRBJ1-2; perhaps TRBD1 as D (6 bases). The TCR originated in a man aged 40-49 years with active or convalescent COVID-19. The specimen sequenced was peripheral blood. The CDR3 here is CASSYSRGNYGYTF. CDR3 in DNA: TGTGCCAGCAGTTATTCCAGGGGAAACTATGGCTACACCTTC.